This TCR beta chain was sequenced for a study of STAT3 mutations in large granular lymphocyte leukemia. Each sample's TCRbeta library yielded on average roughly 41,000 productive templates. Generated by immunoSEQ multiplex PCR, the TCRdb table keeps only in-frame clones and is missing some. The sample comprises several thousand clones, around 94% of which are singletons, and more than 25% rests with the top ten. Study findings and constraints: Every T-LGLL patient had at least one immunodominant TCRbeta clonotype.

The CDR3 is made up of 16 amino acids. Trimming cost V 6 bases and J 6 bases; bases outside gene matches: 12. Germline V gene data show CDR1 as SGHNT and CDR2 as YYREEE (reference sequence). Regarding this clone: The antigen remains unidentified.

The sample taken for sequencing was peripheral blood mononuclear cells. The rearrangement joins TRBV5-4 to TRBJ2-1; 10 bases agree with TRBD1. The TCR was taken from a man aged 60 to 69 with T-cell large granular lymphocyte leukemia. Some clones in this sample may be carry-over from other donors' samples. CDR3 sequence: CASTSLRGTGVNEQFF. In nucleotides, the CDR3 is TGTGCCAGCACCTCTCTGAGGGGGACAGGGGTCAATGAGCAGTTCTTC.